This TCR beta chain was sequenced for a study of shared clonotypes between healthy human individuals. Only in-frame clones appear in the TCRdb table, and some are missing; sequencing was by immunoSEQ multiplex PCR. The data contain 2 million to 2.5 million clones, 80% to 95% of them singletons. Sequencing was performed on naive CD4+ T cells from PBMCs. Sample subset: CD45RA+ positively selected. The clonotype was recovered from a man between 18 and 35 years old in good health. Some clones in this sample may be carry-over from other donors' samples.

The CDR3 nucleotides read TGTGCCAGCAGCTTACAGGGTCGAAACACTGAAGCTTTCTTT. This sequence encodes CASSLQGRNTEAFF. This chain joins TRBV11-2 and TRBJ1-1; a weak D match, TRBD1 (5 bases). The ends were cut back, 2 bases at V and 2 bases at J, with 9 bases in the middle. The CDR3 sequence is 14 residues long. CDR1 and CDR2 from the germline V gene are SGHAT and FQNNGV.